This T cell receptor beta chain is from a study of blood T cell repertoires in COVID-19. Across the whole study: COVID-19 samples, acute and convalescent, were from the United States, Italy and Spain. The analysed material was cDNA or gDNA that came from T cells, B-cell-depleted T cells, or PBMCs.

Germline V gene lookup returns CDR1 LNHDA and CDR2 SQIVND (reference sequence). The CDR3 has 14 amino acids. V lost 3 bases and J 1 base, leaving 9 bases between the germline ends. Per the study methods: Estimation of nucleated cell counts relied on the amplification of reference gene primers. Libraries were prepared by immunoSEQ multiplex PCR; TCRdb keeps only in-frame clonotypes and omits some of them. V and J calls and clone size are those listed in that table; D and trimming were worked out from the DNA. Of hundreds of thousands of clones in the sample, around 89% are singletons; the top ten hold approximately 13%.

The sequence came from a woman in her sixties or seventies with acute or convalescent COVID-19. The gene calls are TRBV19 and TRBJ1-1, with D perhaps TRBD1 (5 bases). The sample comprised peripheral blood. The DNA of the CDR3 is TGTGCCAGTAGTATGGGGGGGAAGAACACTGAAGCTTTCTTT. It specifies CASSMGGKNTEAFF.